The 5 T cell receptor beta chains in this list originate from one sample, sequenced in a study of T-cell reconstitution after alpha-beta-depleted transplantation in children. A library of TCRbeta sequences, prepared with unique molecular identifiers, was generated. Each CDR3 protein gets one entry after TCRdb re-called the PCR reads with MiXCR. The sample yields some 390,000 distinct CDR3 sequences, around 20% seen once. Sequenced material: PBMCs from the stem cell graft donor, taken from the stem cell graft. The receptors originated from a human donor who donated a stem cell graft to a child with acute myeloid leukemia.

This clonotype turned up a few times. CDR3: CASSFRQGLSGNTIYF. The CDR3 DNA reads as TGTGCCAGCAGCTTCCGACAGGGCCTCTCTGGAAACACCATATATTTT. This sequence joins TRBV7-6 and TRBJ1-3, with TRBD1 matching over 7 bases. The germline V gene encodes CDR1 SGHVS and CDR2 FNYEAQ. The trim removed 3 bases at V and 0 bases at J, leaving 5 bases unmatched. The CDR3 has 16 amino acids. The entire variable domain, with the rest obtained from reference TRBV7-6 and TRBJ1-3, is as follows: GAGVSQSPRYKVTKRGQDVALRCDPISGHVSLYWYRQALGQGPEFLTYFNYEAQQDKSGLPNDRFSAERPEGSISTLTIQRTEQRDSAMYRCASSFRQGLSGNTIYFGEGSWLTVV.

This clonotype was picked up many times. The chain joins TRBV5-1 to TRBJ2-1; 8 nucleotides align to TRBD2. V shed 0 bases, J shed 5 bases, and the junction held 4 bases outside the gene matches. CDR3 length: 15 residues. Germline CDR1 and CDR2: SGHRS and YFSETQ. The CDR3 coding sequence is TGCGCCAGCAGCTTGGCCAATAGCGGGAACAATGAGCAGTTCTTC. It yields the protein CASSLANSGNNEQFF. The complete variable domain, with remaining parts taken from reference TRBV5-1 and TRBJ2-1, reads KAGVTQTPRYLIKTRGQQVTLSCSPISGHRSVSWYQQTPGQGLQFLFEYFSETQRNKGNFPGRFSGRQFSNSRSEMNVSTLELGDSALYLCASSLANSGNNEQFFGPGTRLTVL.

This clonotype has only a few counts. The rearrangement links TRBV4-1 to TRBJ2-7, with D unresolved. Germline V gene lookup returns CDR1 MGHRA and CDR2 YSYEKL. CDR3 size: 14 residues. V was shortened by 0 bases and J by 7 bases, with 13 bases between the two germline ends. The CDR3 sequence: CASSQDQIGVEQYF. CDR3 DNA: TGCGCCAGCAGCCAAGACCAGATAGGCGTGGAGCAGTACTTC.

In this sample, this clonotype turned up many times. The rearrangement joins TRBV20-1 to TRBJ2-2, with D perhaps TRBD2 (6 bases). CDR3 length: 14 amino acids. Trimming stripped 4 bases from V and 3 bases from J, with 12 bases between. Germline CDR1 and CDR2: DFQATT and SNEGSKA (reference sequence). As DNA, the CDR3 is TGCAGTGCTAAGAGGTCGGGAGACACCGGGGAGCTGTTTTTT. This sequence encodes CSAKRSGDTGELFF.

At least ten counts were recorded for this clonotype. The rearrangement joins TRBV20-1 to TRBJ2-7, with 8 bases that match TRBD2. V was pared by 6 bases and J by 4 bases, with 5 bases of the junction left unmatched. The CDR3 is made up of 12 amino acids. CDR1 DFQATT and CDR2 SNEGSKA come from the germline V gene (reference sequence). The CDR3 region is CSAEGTSYEQYF. In DNA form, the CDR3 reads TGCAGTGCCGAGGGGACTAGTTACGAGCAGTACTTC.